This is a list of T cell receptor beta chains from one sample in a study of post-analysis software for immune sequencing data. TCRdb re-derived calls from the PCR reads in MiXCR, one entry per CDR3 protein. This table holds under 200,000 distinct CDR3 sequences, 25% to 35% found once. The sample taken for sequencing was blood. The source of these receptors is a girl under 18 with multiple sclerosis. Both conserved end residues are part of each CDR3. A D gene is named only where the DNA matches it firmly. Some rows mark clone size as missing; the rest say once, few, many or name a class of expanded clone.

V	D	J	size	CDR3	DNA
TRBV13	.	TRBJ2-1	.	CASSFEGRDRNEQFF	TGTGCCAGCAGCTTTGAAGGCAGGGACCGGAATGAGCAGTTCTTC
TRBV6-5	.	TRBJ2-2	.	CASTSGIYTGELFF	TGTGCCAGCACCTCCGGGATTTACACCGGGGAGCTGTTTTTT
TRBV5-1	TRBD2	TRBJ2-5	.	CASSSKLLAGGLRSYNEQYF	TGCGCCAGCAGCTCAAAACTACTAGCGGGAGGGCTGCGCTCCTACAATGAGCAGTACTTC
TRBV4-1	.	TRBJ2-5	many	CASSQGPAVGETQYF	TGCGCCAGCAGCCAAGGGCCAGCAGTAGGGGAGACCCAGTACTTC
TRBV20-1	TRBD1	TRBJ1-1	.	CGARGRGWGLNTEAFF	TGCGGTGCTAGAGGCAGGGGGTGGGGGCTGAACACTGAAGCTTTCTTT
TRBV4-1	.	TRBJ2-6	few	CASSQEGTGANVLTF	TGCGCCAGCAGCCAGGAGGGAACCGGGGCCAACGTCCTGACTTTC
TRBV7-2	TRBD1	TRBJ2-7	.	CASSSRDRATYEQYF	TGTGCCAGCAGCAGCCGGGACAGGGCCACCTACGAGCAGTACTTC
TRBV12-3/TRBV12-4	.	TRBJ1-4	few	CASSQQFRGEKLFF	TGTGCCAGCAGCCAACAGTTCAGGGGAGAAAAACTGTTTTTT
TRBV28	.	TRBJ1-2	.	CASLRPGGYGYTF	TGTGCCAGCCTCAGGCCAGGAGGCTATGGCTACACCTTC
TRBV12-3/TRBV12-4	TRBD1	TRBJ1-2	few	CASSAPQGAINYGYTF	TGTGCCAGCAGTGCTCCCCAGGGGGCGATTAACTATGGCTACACCTTC
TRBV13	TRBD2	TRBJ2-5	many	CASSLVRRALAGGETQYF	TGTGCCAGCAGCTTAGTTCGGAGGGCACTAGCGGGAGGAGAGACCCAGTACTTC
TRBV7-3	TRBD2	TRBJ2-1	.	CAGSQGLAQNNEQFF	TGTGCCGGCAGCCAGGGACTAGCCCAGAACAATGAGCAGTTCTTC
TRBV5-1	.	TRBJ2-2	few	CASSLTPMNTGELFF	TGCGCCAGCAGCTTGACACCGATGAACACCGGGGAGCTGTTTTTT
TRBV14	.	TRBJ2-1	few	CASSRAGTLSYNEQFF	TGTGCCAGCAGCCGAGCCGGGACTCTCTCCTACAATGAGCAGTTCTTC
TRBV6-4	.	TRBJ2-1	many	CASSLRDTVLGNEQFF	TGTGCCAGCAGTCTCCGGGACACGGTATTGGGTAATGAGCAGTTCTTC
TRBV2	.	TRBJ1-6	few	CASSRWDSPLHF	TGTGCCAGCAGTAGGTGGGATTCACCCCTCCACTTT
TRBV20-1	.	TRBJ1-3	.	CSAEKGHTIYF	TGCAGCGCTGAGAAAGGGCACACCATATATTTT
TRBV29-1	.	TRBJ2-3	many	CSVVGDVSTDTQYF	TGCAGCGTTGTAGGGGACGTATCCACAGATACGCAGTATTTT
TRBV9	.	TRBJ2-7	.	CASSARAYNEQYF	TGTGCCAGCAGCGCCAGAGCCTACAATGAGCAGTACTTC
TRBV20-1	TRBD2	TRBJ2-3	many	CSAGTSGENTDTQYF	TGCAGTGCTGGAACTAGCGGGGAGAACACAGATACGCAGTATTTT
TRBV2	TRBD2	TRBJ2-3	few	CASSVGTSGRMDTQYF	TGTGCCAGCAGTGTCGGGACTAGCGGGAGGATGGATACGCAGTATTTT
TRBV5-1	TRBD1	TRBJ2-5	few	CASSDGQGAWETQYF	TGCGCCAGCAGCGACGGACAGGGGGCATGGGAGACCCAGTACTTC
TRBV5-1	.	TRBJ2-5	once	CASSPSQETQYF	TGCGCCAGCAGCCCAAGCCAGGAGACCCAGTACTTC
TRBV12-3/TRBV12-4	.	TRBJ1-2	.	CASSSITGCYGYTF	TGTGCCAGCAGTTCGATAACAGGCTGCTATGGCTACACCTTC
TRBV4-2	TRBD2	TRBJ2-7	.	CASSKVGKAGGRYEQYF	TGTGCCAGCAGCAAAGTGGGAAAAGCGGGAGGGAGGTACGAGCAGTACTTC
TRBV5-1	.	TRBJ1-2	.	CASSLERVDGYTF	TGCGCCAGCAGCTTGGAAAGGGTGGATGGCTACACCTTC
TRBV5-1	TRBD1	TRBJ1-3	.	CASSTQGVYGNTIYF	TGCGCCAGCAGCACCCAGGGGGTTTACGGAAACACCATATATTTT
TRBV7-3	TRBD1	TRBJ2-1	once	CASSLQGQGAYGQFF	TGTGCCAGCAGCTTACAGGGACAGGGGGCTTATGGGCAGTTCTTC
TRBV5-1	TRBD1	TRBJ2-3	few	CASSIGTVSDTQYF	TGCGCCAGCAGCATCGGGACAGTTTCAGATACGCAGTATTTT
TRBV12-3/TRBV12-4	TRBD2	TRBJ2-1	many	CASSHSGLAGLEQFF	TGTGCCAGCAGCCACTCGGGACTAGCGGGCCTTGAGCAGTTCTTC
TRBV4-1	TRBD1	TRBJ2-7	many	CASSQTEGQGTYEQYF	TGCGCCAGCAGCCAAACCGAGGGACAGGGAACCTACGAGCAGTACTTC
TRBV6-5	.	TRBJ2-1	many	CASRRLLANEQFF	TGTGCCAGCAGGAGACTCCTTGCGAATGAGCAGTTCTTC
TRBV5-1	.	TRBJ2-6	many	CASSFVAGKAGANVLTF	TGCGCCAGCAGCTTTGTGGCAGGGAAGGCTGGGGCCAACGTCCTGACTTTC
TRBV30	TRBD1	TRBJ2-7	few	CAGGGTGFYEQYF	TGTGCCGGAGGGGGGACAGGGTTCTACGAGCAGTACTTC
TRBV20-1	.	TRBJ1-2	many	CSARVGPAAYGYTF	TGCAGTGCTAGAGTGGGACCGGCAGCCTATGGCTACACCTTC
TRBV3-1	.	TRBJ2-2	few	CASSGDFNTGELFF	TGTGCCAGCAGCGGGGACTTCAACACCGGGGAGCTGTTTTTT
TRBV18	TRBD1	TRBJ1-1	.	CASSLTGGAVNTEAFF	TGTGCCAGCTCACTCACAGGGGGCGCGGTGAACACTGAAGCTTTCTTT
TRBV9	.	TRBJ1-5	many	CASSESGDSNQPQHF	TGTGCCAGCAGCGAGAGTGGGGACAGCAATCAGCCCCAGCATTTT
TRBV10-3	TRBD1	TRBJ1-1	.	CAISGGTGQGFTEAFF	TGTGCCATCAGTGGGGGTACGGGACAGGGTTTCACTGAAGCTTTCTTT
TRBV11-3	TRBD1	TRBJ2-7	.	CASSFGQEYEQYF	TGTGCCAGCAGCTTCGGACAGGAGTACGAGCAGTACTTC
TRBV7-3	TRBD2	TRBJ2-1	few	CASSPPGGAGNEQFF	TGTGCCAGCAGCCCCCCCGGGGGGGCCGGAAATGAGCAGTTCTTC
TRBV14	.	TRBJ1-2	.	CASSLKGGDVGYGYTF	TGTGCCAGCAGCCTTAAAGGGGGGGACGTCGGCTATGGCTACACCTTC
TRBV5-1	.	TRBJ1-2	many	CASSSGGDGGYTF	TGCGCCAGCAGCTCAGGAGGGGATGGCGGCTACACCTTC
TRBV3-1	.	TRBJ1-6	once	CASSQDWNSPPHF	TGTGCCAGCAGCCAAGACTGGAATTCGCCCCCCCACTTT
TRBV30	TRBD2	TRBJ2-3	few	CACPSASGSTDTQYF	TGTGCCTGCCCCTCGGCTAGCGGAAGCACAGATACGCAGTATTTT
TRBV27	.	TRBJ1-6	.	CASSPATGTESSYNSPLHF	TGTGCCAGCAGTCCGGCAACCGGGACGGAAAGCTCCTATAATTCACCCCTCCACTTT
TRBV5-1	TRBD2	TRBJ2-1	many	CASGPGTTYNEQFF	TGCGCCAGCGGGCCCGGGACTACCTACAATGAGCAGTTCTTC
TRBV4-1	TRBD1	TRBJ1-1	.	CASSPGDRGNTEAFF	TGCGCCAGCAGCCCCGGGGACAGGGGGAACACTGAAGCTTTCTTT
TRBV20-1	TRBD2	TRBJ2-7	many	CSARNEGLVKQYF	TGCAGTGCTAGAAACGAGGGACTAGTAAAGCAGTACTTC
TRBV5-1	.	TRBJ1-1	.	CASSFSGWNTEAFF	TGCGCCAGCAGCTTCTCCGGTTGGAACACTGAAGCTTTCTTT
TRBV25-1	TRBD1	TRBJ1-5	few	CASRGTAVSNQPQHF	TGTGCCAGCAGGGGGACAGCTGTTAGCAATCAGCCCCAGCATTTT
TRBV11-2	.	TRBJ2-7	.	CASSLGWEASRSYEQYF	TGTGCCAGCAGCTTAGGGTGGGAAGCGTCTAGGTCCTACGAGCAGTACTTC
TRBV12-3/TRBV12-4	.	TRBJ2-7	.	CASSLTHRVPYEQYF	TGTGCCAGCAGCCTTACCCATAGGGTTCCCTACGAGCAGTACTTC